Below are 17 T cell receptor beta chains sequenced from a single sample in a study of T cell responses to AZD1222 COVID-19 vaccine. Some clones are missing from TCRdb's copy, which holds only in-frame ones; the method was immunoSEQ multiplex PCR. Of tens of thousands of clones in the sample, about four fifths were seen once. The starting material was peripheral blood, obtained 28 days after the second AZD1222 dose. These receptors all stem from an adult who received the AZD1222 COVID-19 vaccine.

The gene calls are TRBV6-5 and TRBJ1-3; D gene unclear. With 7 bases removed from V and 0 bases from J, the gap between germline ends came to 13 bases. The CDR3 runs 15 residues. Germline V gene lookup returns CDR1 MNHEY and CDR2 SVGAGI. CDR3 sequence: CASNPGPSSGNTIYF. The CDR3 DNA follows: TGTGCCAGCAATCCTGGGCCTAGCTCTGGAAACACCATATATTTT.

The chain uses TRBV11-3 and TRBJ2-1; D ambiguous. Trimming took 1 base from V and 3 from J, leaving 10 bases between them. The germline CDR1 and CDR2 sequences are SGHNT and YENEEA. The CDR3 has 15 amino acids. In nucleotides, the CDR3 is TGTGCCAGCAGCTTAGGCAGGACCAGCTACAATGAGCAGTTCTTC. This gives the protein CASSLGRTSYNEQFF.

This clone was counted a single time. The V call is TRBV7-3, the J call TRBJ1-1; TRBD1 might be the D (6 bases). Germline CDR1 reads SGHTA; CDR2 reads FQGTGA. The CDR3 loop spans 14 amino acids. Trimming cost V 5 bases and J 2 bases, with 12 bases left between them. This CDR3 is CASSAQGSNTEAFF. In DNA form, the CDR3 reads TGTGCCAGCAGCGCACAGGGATCAAACACTGAAGCTTTCTTT.

V gene TRBV9 combines with J gene TRBJ1-6; D may be TRBD1 (5 bases). The CDR3 is made up of 16 amino acids. With 5 bases removed from V and 7 bases from J, the gap between germline ends came to 19 bases. Germline-derived CDR1 and CDR2 are SGDLS and YYNGEE. CDR3 protein: CASSLRETEGNSPLHF. CDR3 bases: TGTGCCAGCAGTCTCCGGGAGACGGAGGGGAATTCACCCCTCCACTTT.

The rearrangement links TRBV27 to TRBJ2-7, with TRBD2 identical over 7 bases. Germline trimming cut 9 bases from V and 1 base from J; bases unmatched to any gene: 9. The CDR3 length is 14 residues. CDR1 and CDR2 (germline): MNHEY, SMNVEV (reference sequence). The CDR3 DNA reads as TGTGCCAGTGGGACTGGGGGGGTTTCCTACGAGCAGTACTTC. Translating it yields CASGTGGVSYEQYF.

This chain links TRBV20-1 with TRBJ2-7, with D maybe TRBD2 (6 bases). Per germline, CDR1 DFQATT and CDR2 SNEGSKA (reference sequence). This CDR3 spans 12 amino acids. Trimming left V 3 bases short and J 3 bases short, with 9 bases between. This CDR3 is CSASETSYEQYF. CDR3 nucleotide sequence: TGCAGTGCTAGTGAGACTAGCTACGAGCAGTACTTC.

This clone was counted a few times. As the CDR3 is not closed by the conserved phenylalanine or tryptophan, this likely results from a read error. The DNA is omitted, as the CDR3 cannot be located on it reliably, and the CDR3 follows TCRdb's listing. V usage is TRBV6-5 and J usage is TRBJ2-4; TRBD1 is the table's D call and was not checked against the DNA. The V gene's germline CDR1 is MNHEY and CDR2 SVGAGI. The CDR3 is made up of 14 amino acids, end residues included. The CDR3 protein is CASSQGQGATGTMI.

The rearrangement joins TRBV9 to TRBJ1-2; 12 positions agree with TRBD1. The J segment lost 9 bases and the V segment lost 4 bases, leaving 10 bases of the junction unmatched. The CDR3 loop spans 15 amino acids. Germline V gives CDR1 SGDLS, CDR2 YYNGEE. Here the CDR3 reads CASSPSSGQGARYTF. As DNA, the CDR3 is TGTGCCAGCAGCCCCTCCTCGGGACAGGGGGCTCGCTACACCTTC.

The gene calls are TRBV4-3 and TRBJ2-7, with D maybe TRBD2 (7 bases). The CDR3 has 15 residues. The V end lost 0 bases, the J end lost 4 bases, and 13 bases lay between the germline ends. The germline CDR1 and CDR2 sequences are LGHNA and YSLEER. The CDR3 DNA reads TGCGCCAGCAGCCAAGAGGGGAGGGGACAATACGAGCAGTACTTC. Translating it yields CASSQEGRGQYEQYF.

This clone was counted between two and nine times. The V and J genes are TRBV2 and TRBJ1-2; 9 nucleotides match TRBD1. V shed 5 bases, J shed 6 bases, and the junction held 13 bases outside the gene matches. CDR1 is SNHLY, CDR2 FYNNEI, per germline. The CDR3 extends over 16 amino acids. The CDR3 loop is CASSRERGQGKDGYTF. The CDR3 DNA reads TGTGCCAGCAGTCGCGAGCGGGGACAGGGAAAGGATGGCTACACCTTC.

The rearrangement joins TRBV28 to TRBJ1-5; D remains ambiguous. From germline, CDR1 is MDHEN and CDR2 SYDVKM. Trimming left V 6 bases short and J 4 bases short, with 7 bases between. The CDR3 is 12 amino acids. CDR3 residues: CASRTGNQPQHF. The CDR3 region has the DNA TGTGCCAGCAGGACGGGGAATCAGCCCCAGCATTTT.

The chain uses TRBV28 and TRBJ2-5; tentatively, D is TRBD1 (7 bases). Trimming cost V 10 bases and J 5 bases, with 23 bases left between them. This CDR3 has 15 amino acids. The germline CDR1 and CDR2 sequences are MDHEN and SYDVKM. CDR3 bases: TGTGCCACCTCAGAGCCCCGGGGGACAGTGGAGACCCAGTACTTC. Its protein is CATSEPRGTVETQYF.

The chain joins TRBV6-2 or TRBV6-3 to TRBJ2-4; no clear D gene. The CDR3 is 15 residues long. CDR1 and CDR2 from the germline V gene are MNHEY and SVGEGT. Between the trimmed V and J ends, which lost 4 bases and 0 bases, there was a span of 10 bases. CDR3 protein: CASSLRMGAKNIQYF. The CDR3 coding sequence is TGTGCCAGCAGTTTACGGATGGGAGCCAAAAACATTCAGTACTTC.

This chain connects TRBV28 to TRBJ1-1; weak D call: TRBD1 (5 bases). The CDR3 is 15 residues long. Trimming took off 5 bases at V and 1 base at J, with 14 bases between the two ends. The germline CDR1 and CDR2 sequences are MDHEN and SYDVKM. CDR3 protein: CASSRKPTGNTEAFF. The CDR3 bases are TGTGCCAGCAGTCGGAAACCCACAGGGAACACTGAAGCTTTCTTT.

The chain carries TRBV19 and TRBJ1-5; D ambiguous. This CDR3 is 14 amino acids long. V shed 9 bases and J shed 0 bases, with 12 bases lying between them. CDR1 is LNHDA, CDR2 SQIVND, per germline (reference sequence). The CDR3 loop reads CARAWQASNQPQHF. CDR3 nucleotides: TGTGCCAGGGCCTGGCAGGCTAGCAATCAGCCCCAGCATTTT.

This sequence joins TRBV12-3 or TRBV12-4 and TRBJ2-7; D not certain. The CDR3 is made up of 13 amino acids. Trimming cost V 3 bases and J 2 bases, with 8 bases left between them. The CDR3 DNA sequence: TGTGCCAGCAGTTTCGGTAAAACCTACGAGCAGTACTTC. It is translated as CASSFGKTYEQYF.

The chain carries TRBV30 and TRBJ2-7; D gene ambiguous. The CDR3 has 14 amino acids. Germline V gives CDR1 GTSNPN, CDR2 SVGIG (reference sequence). V was shortened by 4 bases and J by 1 base, with 14 bases between the two germline ends. The CDR3 region has the DNA TGTGCCTGGACCCTGGGTGTCGGGTCCTACGAGCAGTACTTC. This translates into CAWTLGVGSYEQYF.